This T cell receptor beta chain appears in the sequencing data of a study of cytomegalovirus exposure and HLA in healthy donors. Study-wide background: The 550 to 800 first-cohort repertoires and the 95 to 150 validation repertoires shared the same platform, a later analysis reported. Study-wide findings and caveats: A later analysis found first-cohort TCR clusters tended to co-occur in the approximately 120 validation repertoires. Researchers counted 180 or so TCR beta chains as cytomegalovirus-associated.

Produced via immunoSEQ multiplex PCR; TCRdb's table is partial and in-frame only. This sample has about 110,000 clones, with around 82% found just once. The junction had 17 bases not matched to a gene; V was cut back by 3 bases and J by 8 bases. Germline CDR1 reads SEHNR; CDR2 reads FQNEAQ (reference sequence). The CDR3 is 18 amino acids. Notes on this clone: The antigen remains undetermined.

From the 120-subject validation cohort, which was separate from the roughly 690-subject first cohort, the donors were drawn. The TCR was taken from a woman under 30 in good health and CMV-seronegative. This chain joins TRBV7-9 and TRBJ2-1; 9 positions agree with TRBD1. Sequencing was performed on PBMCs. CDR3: CASSFLADPGQGTYEQFF. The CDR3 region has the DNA TGTGCCAGCAGCTTTTTGGCCGATCCGGGACAGGGTACGTATGAGCAGTTCTTC.